Reported below is one T cell receptor (beta chain). It has no known antigen specificity. No base quality information exists; no much larger clone differs at one position. The data belong to a study of blood T cell repertoires in COVID-19 (dated by TCRdb to about 2020). Regarding the complete study: Samples from collaborators originated in the United States, Italy and Spain and spanned both the acute and convalescent phases of COVID-19. The material from the prospective study consisted of cDNA or gDNA derived from T cells, B-cell-depleted T cells, or PBMCs. The dataset comprised deeply sampled blood TCRbeta repertoires from subjects exposed to, actively infected with, or recovered from COVID-19. The repertoires were released in a freely available public database intended as a resource for research on the immune response to SARS-CoV-2. The samples were drawn from two sources: the first 160 participants of the ongoing ImmuneRACE study, and 1,000 to 1,500 subjects contributed by 6 global collaborators. Sample metadata almost always included a de-identified subject ID, COVID-19 status, age in years and sex. Where available, HLA class I and class II types were obtained from metadata supplied by the sample provider rather than from assay-based typing. What the authors observed across the whole study: The amount of clinical and demographic metadata varied by source and participant and was provided uncurated.

Collaborating institutions collected whole blood in K2EDTA tubes following their own protocols. For TCRbeta analysis, collaborators shipped samples as frozen whole blood, isolated PBMCs, or DNA extracted from either of those sample types. V has 3 bases trimmed and J has 2 bases trimmed; junction bases matching no gene number 1. CDR3 length: 15 amino acids, cysteine to phenylalanine. The sequence is cut down to CDR3 DNA, 45 bases in frame from base 1. CDR1 and CDR2 (LGHNA, YSLEER) derive from the germline V gene. The immunoSEQ Assay, a bias-controlled multiplex PCR, was used to amplify TCRbeta CDR3 regions from genomic DNA. On the authors' methods: The number of nucleated cells in each sample was estimated by amplification of reference gene primers within the assay. To quantify the absolute abundance of each unique TCRbeta CDR3 rearrangement, sequence reads were collapsed and filtered. For each sample, productive Simpson clonality was calculated as the square root of Simpson's diversity index over productive rearrangements. In its TCRdb copy, this immuneACCESS table keeps in-frame sequences only and misses some clones. Where compared with another copy, unresolved V genes explain less than half of these, and the others have no known cause. V, J and clone size derive from that table, while D and trimming were established from the DNA sequence. The sample data list some 150,000 clones, and approximately 88% of these were observed just once. The ten largest clones capture about 2.8% of the sample.

The chain is made from TRBV4-3 and TRBJ2-6; TRBD1 aligns with 7 central bases. Specimen: peripheral blood. The TCR was taken from a man in his sixties with acute or convalescent COVID-19. The sequence in DNA is TGCGCCAGCAGCCACGACAGGGCTGGGGCCAACGTCCTGACTTTC. This sequence encodes CASSHDRAGANVLTF.